This TCR beta chain was documented in a study of T cell responses to AZD1222 COVID-19 vaccine. Study-wide findings and caveats: Spike regions recognized by vaccine-associated CD4 TCRs spanned the protein, led by 160-218 and 743-854. Donor demographics were predominantly white British with a female majority; clonal diversity may be underestimated.

V dropped 0 bases and J dropped 4 bases, with 12 bases sitting between them. The CDR3 is 15 residues long. Germline loops: CDR1 MNHEY, CDR2 SVGAGI. The method was immunoSEQ multiplex PCR; TCRdb's version includes in-frame clones alone and lacks a portion of them. Of approximately 150,000 clones detected, about nine tenths appear once; the ten largest clones hold roughly 1.5%. In regard to this clone: Its antigen is unknown.

Here the sequenced sample was peripheral blood, taken 28 days after the second AZD1222 dose. The chain is built from TRBV6-5 and TRBJ1-2; D remains ambiguous. The receptor's source is an adult who received the AZD1222 COVID-19 vaccine. In DNA, the CDR3 is TGTGCCAGCAGTTACTCGGCTGCCTTAGGCTATGGCTACACCTTC. Protein sequence: CASSYSAALGYGYTF.